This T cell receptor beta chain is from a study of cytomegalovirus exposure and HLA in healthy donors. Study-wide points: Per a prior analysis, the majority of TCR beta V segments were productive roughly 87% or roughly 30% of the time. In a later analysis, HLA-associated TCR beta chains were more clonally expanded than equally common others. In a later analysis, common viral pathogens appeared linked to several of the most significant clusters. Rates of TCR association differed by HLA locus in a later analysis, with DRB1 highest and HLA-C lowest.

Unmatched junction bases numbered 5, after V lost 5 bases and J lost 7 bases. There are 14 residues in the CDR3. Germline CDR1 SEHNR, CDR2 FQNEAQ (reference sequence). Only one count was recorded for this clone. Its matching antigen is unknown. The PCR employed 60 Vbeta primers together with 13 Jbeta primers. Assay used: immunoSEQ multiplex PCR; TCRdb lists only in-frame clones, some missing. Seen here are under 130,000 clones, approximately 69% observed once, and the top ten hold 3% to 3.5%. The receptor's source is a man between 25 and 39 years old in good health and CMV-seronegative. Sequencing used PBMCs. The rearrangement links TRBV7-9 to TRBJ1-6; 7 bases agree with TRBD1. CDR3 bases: TGTGCCAGCAGCCCCGAGGGGGCCAATTCACCCCTCCACTTT. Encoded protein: CASSPEGANSPLHF.